This entry concerns a single T cell receptor beta chain. Its antigen remains undetermined. No much larger clone is present one base from it, and per-base qualities are unavailable. One collaborating source in Seattle enrolled patients while the patients were actively infected and followed the patients over time throughout the course of disease. Whole blood was collected in K2EDTA tubes by collaborating institutions according to the institutions' own protocols. Collaborator samples were shipped for TCRbeta analysis as frozen whole blood, isolated PBMCs, or DNA extracted from either sample type. The sample is drawn from a study of blood T cell repertoires in COVID-19 (dated by TCRdb to 2020 to 2021). With regard to the full study: The collaborator samples originated in the United States, Italy and Spain and spanned the acute and convalescent phases of COVID-19. The prospective study material was composed of cDNA or gDNA derived from T cells, B-cell-depleted T cells, or PBMCs. Subjects who had been exposed to COVID-19, were actively infected with it, or had recovered from it provided the deeply sampled blood TCRbeta repertoires that made up the dataset. The repertoires were released in a freely available public database intended as a resource for research on the immune response to SARS-CoV-2. The samples were drawn from two sources: the first 160 participants of the ongoing ImmuneRACE study, and 1,254 subjects contributed by 6 global collaborators. The sample metadata nearly always contained a de-identified subject ID, COVID-19 status, age in years and sex. Where HLA class I and class II types were available, the types were taken from metadata supplied by the sample provider, not from assay-based typing.

Summary of the overall study and its limitations: How much clinical and demographic metadata was included differed by source and by participant, and the metadata was provided uncurated.

TCRbeta CDR3 regions were amplified from genomic DNA using the immunoSEQ Assay, a bias-controlled multiplex PCR. The paper's processing steps were these. The number of nucleated cells in each sample was estimated by amplification of reference gene primers within the assay. To quantify the absolute abundance of each unique TCRbeta CDR3 rearrangement, sequence reads were collapsed and filtered. For each sample, productive Simpson clonality was calculated by taking the square root of Simpson's diversity index across productive rearrangements. TCRdb stores this immuneACCESS table with in-frame sequences only. Part of the clones is absent; in the studies checked, under half of the shortfall reflects unresolved V genes, and no reason is known for the rest. That table supplies the V and J calls and clone size; D and trimming were determined from the DNA. The table for this sample lists 210,000 or so clones; under 85% of them were counted only once. The leading ten clones occupy roughly 1.2% of the sample.

V has 1 base trimmed and J has 6 bases trimmed; junction bases matching no gene number 3. Inclusive of the bounding cysteine and phenylalanine, the CDR3 is 15 residues long. The retained sequence is limited to the CDR3, 45 bases, with the frame set at the first base. Looking up the germline V gene yields CDR1 MGHRA and CDR2 YSYEKL. The receptor chain draws on TRBV4-1 and TRBJ1-5, with 10 junctional bases fitting TRBD1. The specimen was peripheral blood. The TCR was taken from a woman aged 25 to 39 with COVID-19, enrolled during active disease. The nucleotides read TGCGCCAGCAGCCAAGTTGGACAGGGGGTTCAGCCCCAGCATTTT. Protein translation: CASSQVGQGVQPQHF.